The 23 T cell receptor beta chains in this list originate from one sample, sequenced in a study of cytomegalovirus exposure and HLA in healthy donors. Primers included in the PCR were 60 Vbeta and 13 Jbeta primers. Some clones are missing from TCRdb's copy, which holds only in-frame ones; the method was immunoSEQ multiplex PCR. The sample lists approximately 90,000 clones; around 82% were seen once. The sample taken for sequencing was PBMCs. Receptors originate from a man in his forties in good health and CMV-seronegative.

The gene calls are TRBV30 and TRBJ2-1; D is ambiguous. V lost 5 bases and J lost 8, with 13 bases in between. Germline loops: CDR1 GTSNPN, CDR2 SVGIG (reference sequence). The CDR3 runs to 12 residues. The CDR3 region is CAWVHSRDEQFF. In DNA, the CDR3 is TGTGCCTGGGTCCACTCCCGGGATGAGCAGTTCTTC.

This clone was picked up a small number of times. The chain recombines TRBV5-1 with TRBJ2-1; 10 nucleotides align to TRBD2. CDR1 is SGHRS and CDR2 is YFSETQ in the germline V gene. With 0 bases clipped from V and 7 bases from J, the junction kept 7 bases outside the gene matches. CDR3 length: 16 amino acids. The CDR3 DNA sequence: TGCGCCAGCAGCTTGGTGACAGCGGGAGGGAAGAATGAGCAGTTCTTC. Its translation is CASSLVTAGGKNEQFF.

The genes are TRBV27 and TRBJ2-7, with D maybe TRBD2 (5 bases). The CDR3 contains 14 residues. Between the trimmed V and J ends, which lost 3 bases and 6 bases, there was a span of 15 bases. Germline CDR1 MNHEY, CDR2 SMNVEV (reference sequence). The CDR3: CASSFRQSSGEQYF. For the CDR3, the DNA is TGTGCCAGCAGTTTCAGGCAGTCCAGCGGCGAGCAGTACTTC.

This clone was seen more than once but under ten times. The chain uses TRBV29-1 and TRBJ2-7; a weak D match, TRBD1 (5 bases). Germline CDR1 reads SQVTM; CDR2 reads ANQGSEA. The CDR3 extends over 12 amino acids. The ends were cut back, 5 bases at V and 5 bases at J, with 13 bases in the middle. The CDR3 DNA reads TGCAGCGTTTCACAGGCGAGAAACGAGCAGTACTTC. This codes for CSVSQARNEQYF.

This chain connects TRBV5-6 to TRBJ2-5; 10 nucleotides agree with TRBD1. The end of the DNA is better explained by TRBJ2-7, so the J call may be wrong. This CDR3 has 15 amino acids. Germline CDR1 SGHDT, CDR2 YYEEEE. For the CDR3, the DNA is TGTGCCAGCAGCTCATTGGGACAGGGGACCTACGAGCAGTACTTC. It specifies CASSSLGQGTYEQYF.

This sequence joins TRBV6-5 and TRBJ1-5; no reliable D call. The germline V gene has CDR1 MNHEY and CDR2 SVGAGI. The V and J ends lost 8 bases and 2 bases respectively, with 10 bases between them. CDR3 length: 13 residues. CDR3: CASLFSGNQPQHF. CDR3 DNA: TGTGCCAGCCTCTTTAGCGGCAATCAGCCCCAGCATTTT.

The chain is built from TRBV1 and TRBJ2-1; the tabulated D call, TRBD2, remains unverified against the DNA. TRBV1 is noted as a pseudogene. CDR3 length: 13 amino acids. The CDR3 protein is CTSRGSTYNEQFF. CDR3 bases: TGCACCAGCAGAGGGAGTACCTACAATGAGCAGTTCTTC.

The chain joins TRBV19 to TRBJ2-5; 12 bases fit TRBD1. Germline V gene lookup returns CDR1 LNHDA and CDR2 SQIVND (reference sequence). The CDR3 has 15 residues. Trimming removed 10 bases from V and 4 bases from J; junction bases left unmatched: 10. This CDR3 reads CATTPGQGASETQYF. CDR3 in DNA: TGTGCCACCACGCCGGGACAGGGGGCATCAGAGACCCAGTACTTC.

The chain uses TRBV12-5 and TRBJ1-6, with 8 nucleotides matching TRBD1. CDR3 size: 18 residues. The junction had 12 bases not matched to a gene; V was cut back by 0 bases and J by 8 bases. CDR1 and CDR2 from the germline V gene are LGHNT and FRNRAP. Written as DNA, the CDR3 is TGTGCTAGTGGTTTGGTACCGGAGGACAGGGAGCGGGATTCACCCCTCCACTTT. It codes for CASGLVPEDRERDSPLHF.

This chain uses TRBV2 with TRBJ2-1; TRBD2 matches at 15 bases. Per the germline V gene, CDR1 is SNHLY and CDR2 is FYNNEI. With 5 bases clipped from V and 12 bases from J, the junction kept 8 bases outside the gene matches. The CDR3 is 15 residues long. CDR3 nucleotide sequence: TGTGCCAGCAGTCTAGGACTAGCGGGGGGGCAGTCGCAGTTCTTC. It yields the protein CASSLGLAGGQSQFF.

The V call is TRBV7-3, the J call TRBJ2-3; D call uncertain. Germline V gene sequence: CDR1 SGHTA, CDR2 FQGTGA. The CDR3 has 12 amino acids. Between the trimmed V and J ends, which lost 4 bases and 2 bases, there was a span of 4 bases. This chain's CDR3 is CASSSYTDTQYF. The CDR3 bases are TGTGCCAGCAGCTCCTACACAGATACGCAGTATTTT.

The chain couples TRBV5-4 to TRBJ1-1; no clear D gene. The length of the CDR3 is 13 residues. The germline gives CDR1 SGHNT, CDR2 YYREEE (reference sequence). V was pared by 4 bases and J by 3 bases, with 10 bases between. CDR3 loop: CASSRARYTEAFF. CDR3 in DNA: TGTGCCAGCAGCCGAGCCAGGTACACTGAAGCTTTCTTT.

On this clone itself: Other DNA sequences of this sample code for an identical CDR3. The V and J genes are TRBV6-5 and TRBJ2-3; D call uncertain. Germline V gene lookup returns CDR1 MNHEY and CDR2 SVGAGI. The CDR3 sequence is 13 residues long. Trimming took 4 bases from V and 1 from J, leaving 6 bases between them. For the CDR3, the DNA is TGTGCCAGCAGTTCCCCTGGCACAGATACGCAGTATTTT. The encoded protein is CASSSPGTDTQYF.

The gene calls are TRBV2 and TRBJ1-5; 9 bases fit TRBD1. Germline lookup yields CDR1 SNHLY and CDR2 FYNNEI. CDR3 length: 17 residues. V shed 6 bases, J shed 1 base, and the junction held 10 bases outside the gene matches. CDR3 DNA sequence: TGTGCCAGCAGAGCAAGGGGACAGGGAAGGAGCAATCAGCCCCAGCATTTT. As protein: CASRARGQGRSNQPQHF.

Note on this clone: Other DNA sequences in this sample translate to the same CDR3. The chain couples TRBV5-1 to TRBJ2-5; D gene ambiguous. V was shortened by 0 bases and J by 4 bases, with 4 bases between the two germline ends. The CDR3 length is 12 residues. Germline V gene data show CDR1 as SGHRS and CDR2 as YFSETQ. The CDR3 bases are TGCGCCAGCAGCTTGGTCGGAGAGACCCAGTACTTC. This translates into CASSLVGETQYF.

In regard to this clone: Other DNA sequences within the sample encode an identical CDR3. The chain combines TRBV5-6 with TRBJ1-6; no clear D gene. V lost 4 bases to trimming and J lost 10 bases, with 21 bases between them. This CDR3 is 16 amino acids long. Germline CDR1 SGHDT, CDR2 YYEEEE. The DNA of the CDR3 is TGTGCCAGCAGCCTATCCAAAACCAGGTATTCCTCACCCCTCCACTTT. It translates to CASSLSKTRYSSPLHF.

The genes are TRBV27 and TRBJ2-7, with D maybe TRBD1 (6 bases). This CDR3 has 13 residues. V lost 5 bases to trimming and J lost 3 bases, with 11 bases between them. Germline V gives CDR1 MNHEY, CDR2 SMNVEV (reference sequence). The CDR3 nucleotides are TGTGCCAGCAGTCTCCTGACAGGCTACGAGCAGTACTTC. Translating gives CASSLLTGYEQYF.

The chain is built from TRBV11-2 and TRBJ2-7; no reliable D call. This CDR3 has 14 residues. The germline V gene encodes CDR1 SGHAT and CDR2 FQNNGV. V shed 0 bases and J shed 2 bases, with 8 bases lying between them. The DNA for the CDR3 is TGTGCCAGCAGCTTAGATCCGATAGCCTACGAGCAGTACTTC. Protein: CASSLDPIAYEQYF.

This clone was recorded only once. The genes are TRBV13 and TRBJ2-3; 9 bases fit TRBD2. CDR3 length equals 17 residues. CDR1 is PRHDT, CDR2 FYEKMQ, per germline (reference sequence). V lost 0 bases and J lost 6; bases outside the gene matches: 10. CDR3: CASSLGTSGLGSDTQYF. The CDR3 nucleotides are TGTGCCAGCAGCTTAGGGACTAGCGGACTCGGAAGCGATACGCAGTATTTT.

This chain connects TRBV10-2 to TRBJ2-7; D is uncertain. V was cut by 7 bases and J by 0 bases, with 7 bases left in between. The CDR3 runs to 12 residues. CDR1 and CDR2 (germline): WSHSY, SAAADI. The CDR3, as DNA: TGCGCCAGCACCACGAGCTCCTACGAGCAGTACTTC. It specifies CASTTSSYEQYF.

The CDR3 region has the DNA TGTGCCAGCAGTGGGCCCCACCGGGGCTCTGGAAACACCATATATTTT. This translates into CASSGPHRGSGNTIYF. The chain carries TRBV6-1 and TRBJ1-3; no definite D call. Deletions cut 4 bases from V and 0 bases from J, with 13 bases between. CDR1 MNHNS and CDR2 SASEGT come from the germline V gene. The CDR3 runs to 16 residues.

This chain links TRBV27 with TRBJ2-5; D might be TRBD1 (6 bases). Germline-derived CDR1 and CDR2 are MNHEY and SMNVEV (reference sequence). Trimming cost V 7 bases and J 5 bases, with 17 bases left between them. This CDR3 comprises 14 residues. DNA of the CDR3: TGTGCCAGCAACCCCCAGGGGTTTGGGGAGACCCAGTACTTC. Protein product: CASNPQGFGETQYF.

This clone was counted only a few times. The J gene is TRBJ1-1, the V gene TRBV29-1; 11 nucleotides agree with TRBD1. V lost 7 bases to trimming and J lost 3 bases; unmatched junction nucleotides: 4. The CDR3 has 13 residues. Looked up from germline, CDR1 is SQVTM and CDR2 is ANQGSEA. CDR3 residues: CSARTGGDTEAFF. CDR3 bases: TGCAGCGCCCGGACAGGGGGCGACACTGAAGCTTTCTTT.